Listed here are 32 T cell receptor beta chains from one sample, sequenced in a study of T cell repertoires in cytomegalovirus infection. TCRdb reanalysed the reads using MiXCR and keeps one entry per CDR3 protein. This table holds about 600,000 distinct CDR3 sequences, 20% to 25% found once. The sequencing sample was made of CD8+ T cells from PBMCs. The receptors originated from a human donor in good health (CMV status not recorded). Some clones in this sample may be carry-over from other donors' samples.

This clonotype showed up many times. This chain uses TRBV7-8 with TRBJ1-1; D is uncertain. The CDR3 covers 13 residues. The germline V gene has CDR1 SGHVS and CDR2 FQNEAQ. V was pared by 5 bases and J by 5 bases, with 12 bases between. The CDR3 is CASSPEDGTEAFF. Here the CDR3 DNA reads TGTGCCAGCAGCCCGGAGGACGGAACTGAAGCTTTCTTT.

The chain combines TRBV9 with TRBJ2-2, with D tentatively TRBD1 (6 bases). Germline V gene sequence: CDR1 SGDLS, CDR2 YYNGEE. Trimming removed 1 base from V and 0 bases from J, with 13 bases in between. CDR3 length equals 17 residues. CDR3 protein: CASSVLDWGPNTGELFF. As DNA, the CDR3 is TGTGCCAGCAGCGTACTGGATTGGGGGCCGAACACCGGGGAGCTGTTTTTT.

The chain couples TRBV20-1 to TRBJ1-6; D unresolved. The germline gives CDR1 DFQATT, CDR2 SNEGSKA (reference sequence). The CDR3 has 16 amino acids. V was trimmed by 0 bases and J by 0 bases, leaving 9 bases between them. Here the CDR3 DNA reads TGCAGTGCTAGAGACACACTCCTCTCCTATAATTCACCCCTCCACTTT. Its protein product is CSARDTLLSYNSPLHF.

J is TRBJ2-3 and V is TRBV10-3; 9 positions match TRBD1. The CDR3 spans 15 residues. Germline V gives CDR1 ENHRY, CDR2 SYGVKD. V trimming: 8 bases; J trimming: 2 bases; junction bases outside the gene matches: 8. CDR3 in DNA: TGTGCCATCGGCCTGGGACAGGGACTCACAGATACGCAGTATTTT. As protein: CAIGLGQGLTDTQYF.

The chain employs TRBV9 and TRBJ1-4, with D hard to call. The CDR3 runs 15 residues. From germline, CDR1 is SGDLS and CDR2 YYNGEE. V was trimmed by 0 bases and J by 8 bases, leaving 14 bases between them. CDR3 protein: CASSVEGSRSEKLFF. The CDR3 DNA sequence: TGTGCCAGCAGCGTAGAAGGCTCGAGAAGCGAAAAACTGTTTTTT.

This clonotype was found many times. The V and J genes are TRBV7-2 and TRBJ2-2, with 9 bases lining up with TRBD2. The V gene end was trimmed by 2 bases and the J gene end by 3 bases; junction bases not matched to a gene: 4. CDR3 length equals 16 residues. Germline V gene lookup returns CDR1 SGHTA and CDR2 FQGNSA. The CDR3 nucleotides read TGTGCCAGCAGCTTACTTGCGGGGGGGGACACCGGGGAGCTGTTTTTT. Its translation is CASSLLAGGDTGELFF.

This sequence joins TRBV29-1 and TRBJ1-2, with D unresolved. V was clipped by 0 bases and J by 2 bases, with 10 bases between them. The CDR3 has 14 amino acids. Germline CDR1 SQVTM, CDR2 ANQGSEA. CDR3 coding DNA: TGCAGCGTTGAAGAAGGTTTAGACAACTATGGCTACACCTTC. It translates to CSVEEGLDNYGYTF. Based on the CDR3 plus reference TRBV29-1 and TRBJ1-2, the full variable domain is SAVISQKPSRDICQRGTSLTIQCQVDSQVTMMFWYRQQPGQSLTLIATANQGSEATYESGFVIDKFPISRPNLTFSTLTVSNMSPEDSSIYLCSVEEGLDNYGYTFGSGTRLTVV.

This clonotype was detected a few times. The chain couples TRBV6-5 to TRBJ1-3, with no clear D. V was shortened by 0 bases and J by 0 bases, with 9 bases between the two germline ends. In germline, CDR1 is MNHEY, CDR2 SVGAGI. The CDR3 spans 16 residues. CDR3 in DNA: TGTGCCAGCAGTTACTCTAACCCGGTCTCTGGAAACACCATATATTTT. This translates into CASSYSNPVSGNTIYF.

This clonotype was recorded many times. The chain carries TRBV7-2 and TRBJ2-3; D is undetermined. The V gene's germline CDR1 is SGHTA and CDR2 FQGNSA. Trimming removed 6 bases from V and 4 bases from J, with 11 bases in between. The length of the CDR3 is 13 residues. DNA for the CDR3: TGTGCCAGCAGACCCTCGGGTGCAGATACGCAGTATTTT. Protein sequence: CASRPSGADTQYF.

The chain employs TRBV20-1 and TRBJ2-7; D call uncertain. The V end lost 3 bases, the J end lost 0 bases, and 9 bases lay between the germline ends. This CDR3 contains 13 residues. CDR1 is DFQATT and CDR2 is SNEGSKA in the germline V gene (reference sequence). DNA of the CDR3: TGCAGTGCTAGCGCCGTTAGCTCCTACGAGCAGTACGTC. It codes for CSASAVSSYEQYV.

The J gene is TRBJ1-2, the V gene TRBV10-3, with D possibly TRBD1 on 5 matching bases. Germline CDR1 and CDR2: ENHRY and SYGVKD. The CDR3 has 12 residues. The V and J ends lost 6 bases and 5 bases respectively, with 10 bases between them. DNA of the CDR3: TGTGCCATCAGGATGGGGGTGTATGGCTACACCTTC. It translates to CAIRMGVYGYTF.

This clonotype has a handful of counts. The chain carries TRBV14 and TRBJ2-2; tentative D call: TRBD2 (6 bases). In germline, CDR1 is SGHDN, CDR2 FVKESK. CDR3 size: 13 residues. V lost 5 bases and J lost 6, with 10 bases in between. CDR3 residues: CASSAGRPGELFF. The CDR3 DNA is TGTGCCAGCAGCGCAGGGAGGCCCGGGGAGCTGTTTTTT.

This clonotype was found many times. The rearrangement links TRBV7-8 to TRBJ1-5; D unresolved. CDR3 length equals 14 residues. The germline V gene encodes CDR1 SGHVS and CDR2 FQNEAQ. V lost 3 bases, J lost 4 bases, and 10 bases lay in between. CDR3 sequence reads: CASSLSTLNQPQHF. The CDR3 bases are TGTGCCAGCAGCTTGAGTACTCTTAATCAGCCCCAGCATTTT.

This clonotype came up many times. The genes are TRBV28 and TRBJ2-3; tentatively, D is TRBD1 (5 bases). The CDR3 sequence is 14 residues long. Germline lookup yields CDR1 MDHEN and CDR2 SYDVKM. Trimming pared 6 bases from V and 1 base from J, leaving 11 bases between. The CDR3 is CASSTDMGTDTQYF. CDR3 DNA: TGTGCCAGCAGCACGGACATGGGCACAGATACGCAGTATTTT.

The J gene is TRBJ2-6, the V gene TRBV20-1; 7 nucleotides agree with TRBD1. V gave up 4 bases and J gave up 0 bases; unmatched junction bases: 6. The CDR3 spans 16 residues. Germline loops: CDR1 DFQATT, CDR2 SNEGSKA (reference sequence). The CDR3 region is CSAKGQLNSGANVLTF. DNA for the CDR3: TGCAGTGCTAAGGGACAGCTCAACTCTGGGGCCAACGTCCTGACTTTC.

This clonotype was observed at least ten times. The chain recombines TRBV4-3 with TRBJ1-3, with D unresolved. The CDR3 runs to 13 residues. Germline CDR1 is LGHNA and CDR2 is YSLEER. Trimming pared 1 base from V and 4 bases from J, leaving 5 bases between. CDR3 DNA sequence: TGCGCCAGCAGCCAAGTGAACGGAAACACCATATATTTT. Its protein is CASSQVNGNTIYF.

This clonotype was observed a few times. V and J are TRBV7-6 and TRBJ2-1, with a weak D call TRBD1 (6 bases). Germline V gene sequence: CDR1 SGHVS, CDR2 FNYEAQ. Trimming pared 2 bases from V and 9 bases from J, leaving 14 bases between. The CDR3 has 14 residues. In nucleotides, the CDR3 is TGTGCCAGCAGCTTATCGGCAGGGGCAGGTGAGCAGTTCTTC. Protein sequence: CASSLSAGAGEQFF.

This clonotype was counted at least ten times. The CDR3 spells CASHGGGDTQYF. The CDR3, as DNA: TGTGCCAGCCACGGGGGGGGAGATACGCAGTATTTT. The rearrangement links TRBV7-9 to TRBJ2-3; 8 bases are a match to TRBD2. This CDR3 spans 12 amino acids. V gave up 8 bases and J gave up 5 bases; unmatched junction bases: 3. Germline V CDR1 and CDR2: SEHNR, FQNEAQ (reference sequence).

The table lists this clonotype with a few counts. The J gene is TRBJ2-1, the V gene TRBV29-1, with a possible D match to TRBD1 (5 bases). The CDR3 contains 16 residues. Germline CDR1 SQVTM, CDR2 ANQGSEA. V was pared by 0 bases and J by 1 base, with 13 bases between. The CDR3, as DNA: TGCAGCGTTGAAGATAAGGCAGGGAATTCCTACAATGAGCAGTTCTTC. Encoded protein: CSVEDKAGNSYNEQFF.

This CDR3 is CASSQLPIFYEQYF. In DNA, the CDR3 is TGCGCCAGCAGTCAACTGCCTATTTTCTACGAGCAGTACTTC. The chain carries TRBV23-1 and TRBJ2-7; D gene unclear. TRBV23-1 is an ORF; its function is uncertain. The CDR3 covers 14 residues. Deletions cut 2 bases from V and 3 bases from J, with 11 bases between.

The genes are TRBV6-1 and TRBJ2-7, with D unclear. This CDR3 region has 11 residues. Germline V lookup: CDR1 MNHNS, CDR2 SASEGT. The germline V and J ends were trimmed by 6 bases and 5 bases, with 8 bases remaining between them. The CDR3 coding sequence is TGTGCCAGCAGAAAGGCCAACGAGCAGTACGTC. This codes for CASRKANEQYV.

Concerning this clonotype itself: A much larger clone is a single base away; this may be a read error. The V and J genes are TRBV6-6 and TRBJ2-4; no firm D call. The CDR3 runs to 15 residues. The V end was cut by 4 bases, the J end by 10 bases, with 20 bases between. Germline lookup yields CDR1 MNHNY and CDR2 SVGAGI (reference sequence). The CDR3 reads CASSSPYVTTEIQYF. Here the CDR3 DNA reads TGTGCCAGCAGTTCCCCGTACGTAACAACGGAAATTCAGTACTTC.

In the case of this clonotype: Just one base apart from a much larger clone, this may be a read error. V gene TRBV5-6 combines with J gene TRBJ2-1; TRBD2 matches at 7 bases. J lost 8 bases, V lost 6 bases, and 8 bases had no gene match. Per germline, CDR1 SGHDT and CDR2 YYEEEE. This CDR3 spans 13 amino acids. CDR3 in DNA: TGTGCCAGCAACCGACTAGCTATCGATGAGCAGTTCTTC. The encoded protein is CASNRLAIDEQFF.

This clonotype was seen just once. The CDR3: CASSDNGATSTDTQYF. The CDR3 bases are TGTGCCAGCAGTGATAATGGGGCTACCAGCACAGATACGCAGTATTTT. V and J are TRBV2 and TRBJ2-3; possible D gene TRBD1, 5 bases. Per germline, CDR1 SNHLY and CDR2 FYNNEI. This CDR3 comprises 16 residues. Trimming left V 3 bases short and J 0 bases short, with 13 bases between.

V and J are TRBV7-9 and TRBJ1-4; D is unresolved. Per the germline V gene, CDR1 is SEHNR and CDR2 is FQNEAQ (reference sequence). This CDR3 spans 11 amino acids. V was pared by 6 bases and J by 7 bases, with 6 bases between. Here the CDR3 reads CASRGIEKLFF. CDR3 nucleotides: TGTGCCAGCAGGGGGATTGAAAAACTGTTTTTT.

V is TRBV15 and J is TRBJ1-6; D remains unclear. The CDR3 contains 15 residues. Looked up from germline, CDR1 is LNHNV and CDR2 is YYDKDF (reference sequence). With 0 bases removed from V and 8 bases from J, the gap between germline ends came to 11 bases. The CDR3 region is CATSRDRTIHSPLHF. The CDR3 nucleotides read TGTGCCACCAGCAGAGATCGGACCATCCATTCACCCCTCCACTTT.

About this clonotype: A much more abundant neighbour one base away suggests this may be a read error. V is TRBV28 and J is TRBJ1-5, with D maybe TRBD1 (6 bases). This CDR3 is built from 15 residues. CDR1 MDHEN and CDR2 SYDVKM come from the germline V gene. The CDR3 is CVSRGRTSVNQPQHF. DNA for the CDR3: TGTGTCAGCAGGGGCCGGACAAGTGTAAATCAGCCCCAGCATTTT.

Only a few counts were recorded for this clonotype. The rearrangement links TRBV25-1 to TRBJ2-3; D not certain. CDR1 is MGHDK, CDR2 SYGVNS, per germline. This CDR3 region has 14 residues. V was trimmed by 3 bases and J by 2 bases, leaving 9 bases between them. The CDR3 protein is CASSEYPLTDTQYF. The CDR3 DNA is TGTGCCAGCAGTGAGTACCCTCTCACAGATACGCAGTATTTT.

This clonotype came up a few times. The chain carries TRBV4-1 and TRBJ2-1, with no clear D. In germline, CDR1 is MGHRA, CDR2 YSYEKL. The CDR3 has 13 amino acids. The V end lost 1 base, the J end lost 10 bases, and 11 bases lay between the germline ends. This chain's CDR3 is CASSQGDPDEQFF. The CDR3 DNA sequence: TGCGCCAGCAGCCAAGGTGACCCCGACGAGCAGTTCTTC.

About this clonotype itself: No DNA is shown, since the ends of the CDR3 on it are uncertain; the CDR3 is the one TCRdb lists. The genes are TRBV28 and TRBJ2-2; the D call in the table, TRBD1, was not verified against the DNA. The CDR3 is made up of 15 amino acids, end residues included. The germline CDR1 and CDR2 sequences are MDHEN and SYDVKM. CDR3: CASSFLAGSGGELFF.

This clonotype has only one observation. The chain is built from TRBV6-2 or TRBV6-3 and TRBJ2-7; TRBD1 is a possible D gene (5 bases). This CDR3 is 14 amino acids long. Germline assignment: CDR1 MNHEY and CDR2 SVGEGT. V lost 2 bases and J lost 6, with 14 bases in between. CDR3 residues: CASSYRFFGAEQYF. The CDR3 DNA reads TGTGCCAGCAGTTACCGGTTCTTTGGGGCCGAGCAGTACTTC.

This clonotype was counted a few times. This rearrangement joins TRBV29-1 to TRBJ1-2; D perhaps matches TRBD1 (6 bases). The V and J ends lost 4 bases and 8 bases respectively, with 14 bases between them. Germline assignment: CDR1 SQVTM and CDR2 ANQGSEA. The length of the CDR3 is 12 residues. CDR3: CSVVRARGGYTF. The CDR3, as DNA: TGCAGCGTTGTGAGGGCGAGGGGGGGCTACACCTTC.